A selection of T cell receptor beta chains follows, all from one sample in a study of blood T cell repertoires in COVID-19. Generated by immunoSEQ multiplex PCR, the TCRdb table keeps only in-frame clones and is missing some. The sample has hundreds of thousands of clones, around 90% seen once; the top ten hold 0.95% to 1.5%. The source material was peripheral blood. These receptors all come from a man aged 40-55 years with acute or convalescent COVID-19. CDR3s include the opening cysteine and the closing phenylalanine or tryptophan. The D gene is left open where the match is weak. Rows may omit the clone size; those that give it use once, few, many or a size class.

TRBJ2-7,NA,NA,TRBV6-2/TRBV6-3,TGTGCCAGCAGTTACGAGGTAGCCTACGAGCAGTACTTC,CASSYEVAYEQYF
TRBJ1-5,NA,NA,TRBV9,TGTGCCAGCAGCGATAATAGCAATCAGCCCCAGCATTTT,CASSDNSNQPQHF
TRBJ1-2,NA,NA,TRBV7-3,TGTGCCAGCAGCTCGTACGGCTATGGCTACACCTTC,CASSSYGYGYTF
TRBJ1-3,TRBD1,once,TRBV23-1,TGCGCCAGCAGTCTATCGGGGACAGGGACCCGCTCTGGAAACACCATATATTTT,CASSLSGTGTRSGNTIYF
TRBJ1-1,NA,NA,TRBV7-9,TGTGCCAGCAGCTTAGCGAGAGGCGGGAACACTGAAGCTTTCTTT,CASSLARGGNTEAFF
TRBJ2-7,TRBD2,NA,TRBV6-6,TGTGCCAGCAGGAGACTAGCGCTCTACGAGCAGTACTTC,CASRRLALYEQYF
TRBJ2-7,TRBD1,NA,TRBV5-6,TGTGCCAGCAGCTACACGGACAGGGCGGGCGAGCAGTACTTC,CASSYTDRAGEQYF
TRBJ1-5,NA,NA,TRBV12-3/TRBV12-4,TGTGCCAGTCTACAAACGGGTGATCAGCCCCAGCATTTT,CASLQTGDQPQHF
TRBJ1-1,TRBD1,NA,TRBV2,TGTGCCAGCAACAGACAGGGTATTACTGAAGCTTTCTTT,CASNRQGITEAFF
TRBJ2-2,TRBD2,NA,TRBV7-3,TGTGCCAGCAGCATAGGGACTAGCTCCGGGGAGCTGTTTTTT,CASSIGTSSGELFF
TRBJ1-4,NA,NA,TRBV19,TGTGCCAGTAGCACTACGTCAGGGCCTAATGAAAAACTGTTTTTT,CASSTTSGPNEKLFF
TRBJ2-1,NA,NA,TRBV11-1,TGTGCCAGCAGCCCGGACTTTAATGAGCAGTTCTTC,CASSPDFNEQFF
TRBJ2-3,TRBD1,NA,TRBV10-3,TGTGCCATCAGAGCAGACAGGGGGCGGACAGATACGCAGTATTTT,CAIRADRGRTDTQYF
TRBJ1-6,NA,NA,TRBV5-4,TGTGCCAGCAGCTTGGACAGCAATTCACCCCTCCACTTT,CASSLDSNSPLHF
TRBJ1-5,NA,NA,TRBV15,TGTGCCACCAGCAGAGATCGGGGGGTTGGTCAGCCCCAGCATTTT,CATSRDRGVGQPQHF
TRBJ2-1,TRBD1,NA,TRBV11-2,TGTGCCAGCAGCCAAACAGGGGGCGAGTACAATGAGCAGTTCTTC,CASSQTGGEYNEQFF
TRBJ1-5,NA,few,TRBV6-1,TGTGCCAGCAGTGACGATCAGCCCCAGCATTTT,CASSDDQPQHF
TRBJ1-2,TRBD1,NA,TRBV6-5,TGTGCCAGCACCAGAACGGGACAGGGAGGCGGCTACACCTTC,CASTRTGQGGGYTF
TRBJ2-2,NA,NA,TRBV7-2,TGTGCCAGCAGACGACAGAGGAACACCGGGGAGCTGTTTTTT,CASRRQRNTGELFF
TRBJ2-7,TRBD1,NA,TRBV4-1,TGCGCCAGCAGCCAAGATCCCGGGACAGGGACCTACGAGCAGTACTTC,CASSQDPGTGTYEQYF
TRBJ2-5,NA,NA,TRBV12-3/TRBV12-4,TGTGCCAGCAGCCCGGTAGCAGAGACCCAGTACTTC,CASSPVAETQYF
TRBJ1-3,TRBD1,NA,TRBV30,TGTGCCTGGACTGGACAGGGGGTCACCATATATTTT,CAWTGQGVTIYF
TRBJ2-3,NA,once,TRBV10-3,TGTGCCATCAGTGGACAGACTAGCACAGATACGCAGTATTTT,CAISGQTSTDTQYF
TRBJ1-2,TRBD1,NA,TRBV5-1,TGCGCCAGCAGCGACGTACAGGGGGCGGGCTATGGCTACACCTTC,CASSDVQGAGYGYTF
TRBJ2-2,NA,NA,TRBV5-1,TGCGCCAGCAGTATATCGGGTAACACCGGGGAGCTGTTTTTT,CASSISGNTGELFF
TRBJ2-1,NA,NA,TRBV2,TGTGCCATCGGGGATAAGAGGTCACCCTACAATGAGCAGTTCTTC,CAIGDKRSPYNEQFF
TRBJ2-3,NA,NA,TRBV25-1,TGTGCCAGCAGTACCAGGGGGGCAGATACGCAGTATTTT,CASSTRGADTQYF
TRBJ2-3,TRBD2,NA,TRBV2,TGTGCCAGCACTATACCCGGGCGGGAGGCCACAGATACGCAGTATTTT,CASTIPGREATDTQYF
TRBJ2-1,TRBD1,once,TRBV28,TGTGCCAGCAGGAGAGACAGGGTAGAACTATCCCTTTCCTACAATGAGCAGTTCTTC,CASRRDRVELSLSYNEQFF
TRBJ2-2,NA,NA,TRBV10-3,TGTGCCATCTTTCGGAACACCGGGGAGCTGTTTTTT,CAIFRNTGELFF
TRBJ2-3,NA,NA,TRBV3-1/TRBV3-2,TGTGCCAGCAGCCCCCCCGGGATAAGCACAGATACGCAGTATTTT,CASSPPGISTDTQYF
TRBJ2-7,NA,NA,TRBV27,TGTGCCAGCAGTTTGTTTCCCGGTCCCTCCTACGAGCAGTACTTC,CASSLFPGPSYEQYF
TRBJ1-1,TRBD1,NA,TRBV7-3,TGTGCCAGCAGCCAGACAGGGGTCACTGAAGCTTTCTTT,CASSQTGVTEAFF
TRBJ1-4,NA,NA,TRBV7-9,TGTGCCAGCAGCTTTAAGGAGAGGGCTGCAACTAATGAAAAACTGTTTTTT,CASSFKERAATNEKLFF
TRBJ1-1,NA,NA,TRBV19,TGTGCCAGTGGCAAGGGACTTTTGACGAACACTGAAGCTTTCTTT,CASGKGLLTNTEAFF
TRBJ1-6,NA,NA,TRBV6-6,TGTGCCAGCATCTTAGTCAGACATACCAATTCACCCCTCCACTTT,CASILVRHTNSPLHF
TRBJ2-2,NA,NA,TRBV27,TGTGCCAGCAGTTGGGGCAAGGACACCGGGGAGCTGTTTTTT,CASSWGKDTGELFF
TRBJ2-7,TRBD1,few,TRBV4-2,TGTGCCAGCAGCCAAGTAAGACAGGGTTCCTACGAGCAGTACTTC,CASSQVRQGSYEQYF
TRBJ1-2,NA,NA,TRBV7-2,TGTGCCAGCAGCTCTCGTCAGGCAGGGTATGGCTACACCTTC,CASSSRQAGYGYTF
TRBJ1-1,NA,NA,TRBV6-5,TGTGCCAGCAGTTATTTTGCGGAGAACACTGAAGCTTTCTTT,CASSYFAENTEAFF
TRBJ2-7,TRBD2,NA,TRBV27,TGTGCCAGCAGTTTAAGGCCTAGCGGGCGGACCTCCTACGAGCAGTACTTC,CASSLRPSGRTSYEQYF
TRBJ2-7,TRBD2,once,TRBV4-1,TGCGCCAGCAGCCACAGGGGGTCTAGCGGGAGGGCCTCCTACGAGCAGTACTTC,CASSHRGSSGRASYEQYF
TRBJ1-6,NA,NA,TRBV25-1,TGTGCCAGCAGTGAGGGGAGATCACCCCTCCACTTT,CASSEGRSPLHF
TRBJ2-7,TRBD2,NA,TRBV18,TGTGCCAGCTCACCCCCCCGAGGGTACGGGGACGGGGGGGACGAGCAGTACTTC,CASSPPRGYGDGGDEQYF